This entry is about one T cell receptor (beta chain). The antigen is not known. The PCR ran on 60 Vbeta and 13 Jbeta primers. Some clones are missing from TCRdb's copy, which holds only in-frame ones; the method was immunoSEQ multiplex PCR. Here the sample table reports about 88,000 clones. These data are taken from a study of cytomegalovirus exposure and HLA in healthy donors. The study, taken as a whole, reports: Cytomegalovirus-associated TCR beta chains were listed, numbering 150 to 200. The presence/absence work took it that sequencing depth was about the same across donors.

V gave up 1 base and J gave up 2 bases; unmatched junction bases: 10. There are 17 residues in the CDR3. From germline, CDR1 is GTSNPN and CDR2 SVGIG (reference sequence). The chain recombines TRBV30 with TRBJ1-5, with 8 bases that match TRBD1. Sequenced: PBMCs. The source of this sequence is a girl between 10 and 17 years old in good health and CMV-seropositive. The CDR3 region has the DNA TGTGCCTGGAGTGGCGGACAGGGCCGTGCGGGCAATCAGCCCCAGCATTTT. It encodes CAWSGGQGRAGNQPQHF. The complete variable domain, with remaining parts taken from reference TRBV30 and TRBJ1-5, reads SQTIHQWPATLVQPVGSPLSLECTVEGTSNPNLYWYRQAAGRGLQLLFYSVGIGQISSEVPQNLSASRPQDRQFILSSKKLLLSDSGFYLCAWSGGQGRAGNQPQHFGDGTRLSIL.